The entry below describes one TCR beta chain. Its antigen remains unidentified. The authors ran a second PCR of roughly 6 to 12 cycles using a sample-barcoded 5' primer and a J-beta primer mix. TCRdb reanalysed the 5' RACE reads using MiXCR and keeps one entry per CDR3 protein. The data show just under 900,000 distinct CDR3 sequences, about 30% seen once. Every sample yielded at least 7 million isolated PBMCs. The sample belongs to a study of blood T cells in healthy people across ages. There are 15 residues in the CDR3. Germline loops: CDR1 MNHNS, CDR2 SASEGT. V was pared by 2 bases and J by 2 bases, with 1 base of the junction left unmatched. Findings and limits, study-wide: Long-lived donors had more naive CD4+ cells and higher diversity than aged donors.

Sequencing used blood. The clonotype originates from a woman of 80 years or more in good health. The chain has TRBV6-1 and TRBJ2-2; TRBD1 agrees at 8 bases. The CDR3 region is CASSEQGANTGELFF. CDR3 coding DNA: TGTGCCAGCAGTGAACAGGGGGCTAACACCGGGGAGCTGTTTTTT.